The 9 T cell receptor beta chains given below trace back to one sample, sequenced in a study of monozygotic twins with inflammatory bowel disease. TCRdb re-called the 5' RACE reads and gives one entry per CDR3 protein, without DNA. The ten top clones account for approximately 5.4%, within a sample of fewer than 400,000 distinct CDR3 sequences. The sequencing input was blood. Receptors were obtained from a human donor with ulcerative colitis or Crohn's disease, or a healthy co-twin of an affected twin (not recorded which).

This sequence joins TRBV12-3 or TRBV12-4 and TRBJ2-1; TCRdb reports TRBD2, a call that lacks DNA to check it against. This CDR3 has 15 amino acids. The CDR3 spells CASSSGTSGIDEQFF.

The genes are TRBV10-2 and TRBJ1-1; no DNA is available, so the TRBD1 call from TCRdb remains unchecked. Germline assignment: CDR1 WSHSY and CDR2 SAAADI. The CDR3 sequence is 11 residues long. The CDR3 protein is CASSRGTEAFF.

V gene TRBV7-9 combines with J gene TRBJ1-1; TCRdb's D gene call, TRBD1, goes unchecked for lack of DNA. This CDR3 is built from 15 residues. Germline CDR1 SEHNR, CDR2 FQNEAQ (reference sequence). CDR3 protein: CASSLYGQGGTEAFF.

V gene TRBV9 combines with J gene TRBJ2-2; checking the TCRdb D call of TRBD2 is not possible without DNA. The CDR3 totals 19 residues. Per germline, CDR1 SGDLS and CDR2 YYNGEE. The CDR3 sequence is CASSVGLARIVVSTGELFF. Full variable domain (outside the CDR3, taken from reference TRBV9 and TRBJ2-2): DSGVTQTPKHLITATGQRVTLRCSPRSGDLSVYWYQQSLDQGLQFLIQYYNGEERAKGNILERFSAQQFPDLHSELNLSSLELGDSALYFCASSVGLARIVVSTGELFFGEGSRLTVL.

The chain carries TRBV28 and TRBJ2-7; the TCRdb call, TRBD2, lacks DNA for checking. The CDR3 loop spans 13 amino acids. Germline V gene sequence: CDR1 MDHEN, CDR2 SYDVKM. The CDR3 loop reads CASSPTIPRDSYF.

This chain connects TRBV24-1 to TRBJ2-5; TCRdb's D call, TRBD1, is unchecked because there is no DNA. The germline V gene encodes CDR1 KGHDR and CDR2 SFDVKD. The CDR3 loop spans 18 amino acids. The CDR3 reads CATSDRTRFGGFQETQYF.

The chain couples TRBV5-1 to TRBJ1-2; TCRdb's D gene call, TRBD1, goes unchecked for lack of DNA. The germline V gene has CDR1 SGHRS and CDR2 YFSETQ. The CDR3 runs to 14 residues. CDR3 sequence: CASSLGQKHYGYTF.

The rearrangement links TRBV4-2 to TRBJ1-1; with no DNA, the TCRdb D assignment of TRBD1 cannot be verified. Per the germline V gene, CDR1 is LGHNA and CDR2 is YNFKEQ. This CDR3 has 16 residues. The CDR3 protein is CASSQGVGQKDTEAFF.

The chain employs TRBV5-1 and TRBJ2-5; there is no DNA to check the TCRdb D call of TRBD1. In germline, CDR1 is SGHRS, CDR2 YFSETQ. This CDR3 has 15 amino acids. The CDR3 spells CASSPRDTYGETQYF.